Listed below are T cell receptor beta chains from one sample, sequenced in a study of T cell responses to AZD1222 COVID-19 vaccine. The protocol was immunoSEQ multiplex PCR, while the TCRdb copy is restricted to in-frame clones and leaves out a portion. Of around 200,000 clones detected, 88% appear once; the ten largest clones hold about 0.53%. The sequenced sample was peripheral blood, obtained on day 0 of AZD1222 vaccination. Receptors were obtained from an adult in good health. The CDR3 runs from the conserved cysteine through the conserved F or W. Each record gives: V gene, clone size, J gene, D gene, CDR3 protein, CDR3 DNA. A D gene is named only where the DNA matches it firmly. Clone sizes are given selectively: once, few, many, or a class where the clone is expanded.

TRBV2	.	TRBJ1-5	.	CASRVSNQPQHF	TGTGCCAGCAGGGTAAGCAATCAGCCCCAGCATTTT
TRBV30	.	TRBJ1-6	.	CASRHGRRQRTDF	TGTGCCAGCAGACACGGTCGGAGGCAACGAACGGACTTT
TRBV13	.	TRBJ1-4	.	CASSLNNRFNEKLFF	TGTGCCAGCAGCTTAAACAACAGGTTTAATGAAAAACTGTTTTTT
TRBV7-9	.	TRBJ2-7	.	CASSPRAEYEQYF	TGTGCCAGCAGCCCTCGGGCAGAATACGAGCAGTACTTC
TRBV11-2	once	TRBJ1-2	.	CASSLPLTANYGYTF	TGTGCCAGCAGCTTGCCCTTGACAGCCAACTATGGCTACACCTTC
TRBV28	.	TRBJ1-1	.	CASRPTRNTEAFF	TGTGCCAGCAGGCCTACGAGGAACACTGAAGCTTTCTTT
TRBV7-6	.	TRBJ2-2	TRBD2	CASSFTSGMDTGELFF	TGTGCCAGCAGCTTTACTAGCGGGATGGACACCGGGGAGCTGTTTTTT
TRBV27	.	TRBJ1-6	.	CASRPTWAGNSPLHF	TGTGCCAGCAGACCCACGTGGGCTGGTAATTCACCCCTCCACTTT
TRBV7-2	.	TRBJ2-1	.	CASSLNRRKANEQFF	TGTGCCAGCAGCTTAAACCGGCGGAAGGCGAATGAGCAGTTCTTC
TRBV9	.	TRBJ2-7	TRBD2	CASSVGGLAGLNEQYF	TGTGCCAGCAGCGTAGGTGGTCTAGCGGGATTGAACGAGCAGTACTTC
TRBV28	.	TRBJ2-2	.	CASSLFSGHTGELFF	TGTGCCAGCAGTTTATTTTCAGGACACACCGGGGAGCTGTTTTTT
TRBV30	.	TRBJ2-7	.	CAWSSVGYEQYF	TGTGCCTGGAGCTCGGTGGGCTACGAGCAGTACTTC
TRBV6-5	.	TRBJ2-7	TRBD1	CASSYAPRDSSYEQYF	TGTGCCAGCAGTTACGCCCCCCGGGACAGCTCCTACGAGCAGTACTTC
TRBV9	.	TRBJ1-5	.	CASSVAMDQPQHF	TGTGCCAGCAGCGTAGCTATGGATCAGCCCCAGCATTTT
TRBV18	.	TRBJ1-6	.	CASSQGGNNSPLHF	TGTGCCAGCTCACAGGGGGGTAATAATTCACCCCTCCACTTT
TRBV20-1	.	TRBJ2-7	.	CSALYSYEQYF	TGCAGTGCGTTGTACTCCTACGAGCAGTACTTC
TRBV12-3/TRBV12-4	once	TRBJ2-5	TRBD2	CASKLAGGAQYF	TGTGCCAGCAAGCTAGCGGGGGGGGCCCAGTACTTC
TRBV14	.	TRBJ1-1	.	CASTQTGGRTEAFF	TGTGCCAGCACCCAAACCGGGGGGCGGACTGAAGCTTTCTTT